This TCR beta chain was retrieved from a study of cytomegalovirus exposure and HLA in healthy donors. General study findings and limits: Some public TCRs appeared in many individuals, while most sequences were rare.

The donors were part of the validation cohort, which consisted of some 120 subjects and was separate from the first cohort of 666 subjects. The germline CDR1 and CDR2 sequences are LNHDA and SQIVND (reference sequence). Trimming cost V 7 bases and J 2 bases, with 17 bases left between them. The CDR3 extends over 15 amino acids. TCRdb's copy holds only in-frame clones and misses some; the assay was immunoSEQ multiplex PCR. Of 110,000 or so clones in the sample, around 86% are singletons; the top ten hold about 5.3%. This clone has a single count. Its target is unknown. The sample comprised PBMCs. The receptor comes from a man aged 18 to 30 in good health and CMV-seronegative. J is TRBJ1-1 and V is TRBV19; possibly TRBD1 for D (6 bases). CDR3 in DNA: TGTGCCAGTATCGCACAGGGCCCAGCAAACACTGAAGCTTTCTTT. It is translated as CASIAQGPANTEAFF. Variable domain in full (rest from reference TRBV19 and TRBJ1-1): DGGITQSPKYLFRKEGQNVTLSCEQNLNHDAMYWYRQDPGQGLRLIYYSQIVNDFQKGDIAEGYSVSREKKESFPLTVTSAQKNPTAFYLCASIAQGPANTEAFFGQGTRLTVV.